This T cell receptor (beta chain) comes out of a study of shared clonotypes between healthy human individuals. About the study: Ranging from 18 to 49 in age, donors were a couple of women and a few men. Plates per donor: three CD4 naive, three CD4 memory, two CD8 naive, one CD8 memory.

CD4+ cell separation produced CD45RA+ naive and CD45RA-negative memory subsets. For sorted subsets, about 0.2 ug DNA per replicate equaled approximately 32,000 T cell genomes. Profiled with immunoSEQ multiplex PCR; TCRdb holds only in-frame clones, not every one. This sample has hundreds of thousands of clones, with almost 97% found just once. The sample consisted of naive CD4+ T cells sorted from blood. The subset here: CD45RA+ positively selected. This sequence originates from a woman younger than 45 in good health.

This CDR3 reads CASPRVDGGYTF. The CDR3 DNA is TGTGCCTCCCCCCGCGTTGACGGTGGCTACACCTTC. This chain links TRBV30 with TRBJ1-2; D call uncertain. Trimming removed 7 bases at V and 7 bases at J, with 16 bases between. Germline CDR1 GTSNPN, CDR2 SVGIG (reference sequence). This CDR3 has 12 residues.